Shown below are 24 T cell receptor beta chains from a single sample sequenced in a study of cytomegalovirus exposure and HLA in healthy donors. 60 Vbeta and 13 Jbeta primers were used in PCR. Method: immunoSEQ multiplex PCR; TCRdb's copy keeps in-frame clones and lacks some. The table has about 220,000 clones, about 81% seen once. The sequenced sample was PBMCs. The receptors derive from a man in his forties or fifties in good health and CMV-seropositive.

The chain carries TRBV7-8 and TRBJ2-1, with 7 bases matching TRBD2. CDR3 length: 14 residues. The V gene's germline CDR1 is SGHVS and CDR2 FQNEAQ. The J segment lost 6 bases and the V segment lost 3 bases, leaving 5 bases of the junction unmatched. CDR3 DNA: TGTGCCAGCAGCTTTATCCTAGCGGTCAATGAGCAGTTCTTC. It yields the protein CASSFILAVNEQFF.

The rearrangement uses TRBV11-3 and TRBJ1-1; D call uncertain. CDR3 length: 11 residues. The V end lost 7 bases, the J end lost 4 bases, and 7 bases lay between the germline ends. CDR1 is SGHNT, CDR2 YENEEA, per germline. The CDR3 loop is CASTPGTEAFF. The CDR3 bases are TGTGCCAGCACTCCCGGCACTGAAGCTTTCTTT.

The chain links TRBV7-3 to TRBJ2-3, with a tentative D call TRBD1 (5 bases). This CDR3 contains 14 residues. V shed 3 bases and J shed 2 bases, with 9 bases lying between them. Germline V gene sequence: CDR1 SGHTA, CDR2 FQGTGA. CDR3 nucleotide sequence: TGTGCCAGCAGCTTTCAGGGAACCACAGATACGCAGTATTTT. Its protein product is CASSFQGTTDTQYF.

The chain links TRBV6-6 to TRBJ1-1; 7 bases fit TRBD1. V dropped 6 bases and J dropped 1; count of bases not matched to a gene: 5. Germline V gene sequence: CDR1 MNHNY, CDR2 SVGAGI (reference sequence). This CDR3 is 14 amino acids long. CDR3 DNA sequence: TGTGCCAGCAGCGAATGGACAGGGAACACTGAAGCTTTCTTT. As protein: CASSEWTGNTEAFF.

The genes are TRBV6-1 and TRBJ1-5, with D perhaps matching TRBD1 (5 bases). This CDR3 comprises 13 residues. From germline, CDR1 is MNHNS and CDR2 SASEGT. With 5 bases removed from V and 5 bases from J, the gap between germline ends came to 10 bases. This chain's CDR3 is CASSRGSHQPQHF. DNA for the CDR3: TGTGCCAGCAGTAGGGGCAGCCATCAGCCCCAGCATTTT.

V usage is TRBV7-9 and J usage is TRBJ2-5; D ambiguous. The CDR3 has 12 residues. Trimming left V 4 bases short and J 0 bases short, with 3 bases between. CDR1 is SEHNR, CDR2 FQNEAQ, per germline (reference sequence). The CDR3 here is CASSSNQETQYF. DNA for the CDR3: TGTGCCAGCAGCTCCAACCAAGAGACCCAGTACTTC.

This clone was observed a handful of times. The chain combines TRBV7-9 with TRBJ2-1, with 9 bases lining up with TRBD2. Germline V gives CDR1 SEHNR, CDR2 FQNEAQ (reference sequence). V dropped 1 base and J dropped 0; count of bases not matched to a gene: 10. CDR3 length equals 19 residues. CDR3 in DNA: TGTGCCAGCAGCTTAGTCTTGACTAGCGGTCTAAGCTCCTACAATGAGCAGTTCTTC. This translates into CASSLVLTSGLSSYNEQFF.

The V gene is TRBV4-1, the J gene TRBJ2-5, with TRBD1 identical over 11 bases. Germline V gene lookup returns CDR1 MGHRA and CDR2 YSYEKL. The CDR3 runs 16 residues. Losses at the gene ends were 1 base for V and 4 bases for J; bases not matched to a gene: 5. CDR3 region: CASSQGDRGLGETQYF. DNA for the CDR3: TGCGCCAGCAGCCAAGGGGACAGGGGGTTGGGAGAGACCCAGTACTTC.

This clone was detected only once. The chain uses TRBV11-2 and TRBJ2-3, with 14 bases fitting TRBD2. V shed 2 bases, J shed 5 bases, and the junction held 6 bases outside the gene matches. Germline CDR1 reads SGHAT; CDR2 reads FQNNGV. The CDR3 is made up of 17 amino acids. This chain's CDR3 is CASSLNGLAGGLDTQYF. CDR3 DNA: TGTGCCAGCAGCTTAAACGGACTAGCGGGAGGTCTAGATACGCAGTATTTT.

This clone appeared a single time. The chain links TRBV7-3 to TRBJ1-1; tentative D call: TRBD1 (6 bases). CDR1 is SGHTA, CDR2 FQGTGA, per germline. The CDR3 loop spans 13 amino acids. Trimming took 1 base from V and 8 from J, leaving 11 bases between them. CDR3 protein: CASSLKFGTEAFF. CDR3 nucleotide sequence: TGTGCCAGCAGCTTAAAATTTGGGACAGAAGCTTTCTTT.

CDR3 nucleotide sequence: TGTGCCAGCAGTTTATTGGCGGGAGCGGAGACCCAGTACTTC. Encoded protein: CASSLLAGAETQYF. This sequence joins TRBV27 and TRBJ2-5, with TRBD2 identical over 7 bases. The CDR3 runs 14 residues. The germline V gene has CDR1 MNHEY and CDR2 SMNVEV (reference sequence). V lost 1 base and J lost 5; bases outside the gene matches: 4.

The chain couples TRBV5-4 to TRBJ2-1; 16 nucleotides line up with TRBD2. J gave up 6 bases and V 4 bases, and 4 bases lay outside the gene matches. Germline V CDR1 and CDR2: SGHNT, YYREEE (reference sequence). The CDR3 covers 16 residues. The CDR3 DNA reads TGTGCCAGCAGCGAGGGACTAGCGGGAGGGCTCAATGAGCAGTTCTTC. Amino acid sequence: CASSEGLAGGLNEQFF.

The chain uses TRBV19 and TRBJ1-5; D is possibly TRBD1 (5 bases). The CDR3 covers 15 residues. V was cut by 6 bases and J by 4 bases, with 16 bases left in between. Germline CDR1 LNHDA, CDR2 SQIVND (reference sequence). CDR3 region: CASSLAGRGNQPQHF. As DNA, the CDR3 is TGTGCCAGTAGCCTAGCGGGACGGGGGAATCAGCCCCAGCATTTT.

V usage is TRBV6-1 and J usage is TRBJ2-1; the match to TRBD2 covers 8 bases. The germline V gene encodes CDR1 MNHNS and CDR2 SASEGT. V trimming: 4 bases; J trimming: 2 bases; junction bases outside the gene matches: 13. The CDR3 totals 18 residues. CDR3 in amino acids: CASSAEPGTRRTYNEQFF. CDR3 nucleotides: TGTGCCAGCAGTGCAGAGCCCGGGACTAGGAGGACCTACAATGAGCAGTTCTTC.

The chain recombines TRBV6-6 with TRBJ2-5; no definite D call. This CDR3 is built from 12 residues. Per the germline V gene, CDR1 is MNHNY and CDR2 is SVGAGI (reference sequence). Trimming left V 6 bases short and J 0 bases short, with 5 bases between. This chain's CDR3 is CASSRHQETQYF. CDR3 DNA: TGTGCCAGCAGCAGGCACCAAGAGACCCAGTACTTC.

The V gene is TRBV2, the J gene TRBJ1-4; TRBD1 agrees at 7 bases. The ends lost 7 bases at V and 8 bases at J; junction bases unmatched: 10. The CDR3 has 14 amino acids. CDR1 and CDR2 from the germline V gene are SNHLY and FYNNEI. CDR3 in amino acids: CASTERGRGEKLFF. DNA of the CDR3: TGTGCCAGCACCGAACGTGGCAGGGGGGAAAAACTGTTTTTT. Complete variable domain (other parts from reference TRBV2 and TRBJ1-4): EPEVTQTPSHQVTQMGQEVILRCVPISNHLYFYWYRQILGQKVEFLVSFYNNEISEKSEIFDDQFSVERPDGSNFTLKIRSTKLEDSAMYFCASTERGRGEKLFFGSGTQLSVL.

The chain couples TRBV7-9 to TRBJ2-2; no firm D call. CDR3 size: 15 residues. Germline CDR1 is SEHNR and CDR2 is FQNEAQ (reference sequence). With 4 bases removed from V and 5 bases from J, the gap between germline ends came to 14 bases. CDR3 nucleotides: TGTGCCAGCAGCTCCCCTGAGAAGAAAACCGGGGAGCTGTTTTTT. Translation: CASSSPEKKTGELFF.

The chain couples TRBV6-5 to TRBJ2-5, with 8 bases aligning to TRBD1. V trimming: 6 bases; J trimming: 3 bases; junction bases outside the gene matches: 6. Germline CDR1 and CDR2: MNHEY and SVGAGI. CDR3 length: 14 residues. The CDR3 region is CASRLPGQEETQYF. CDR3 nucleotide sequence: TGTGCCAGCAGATTACCGGGACAGGAAGAGACCCAGTACTTC.

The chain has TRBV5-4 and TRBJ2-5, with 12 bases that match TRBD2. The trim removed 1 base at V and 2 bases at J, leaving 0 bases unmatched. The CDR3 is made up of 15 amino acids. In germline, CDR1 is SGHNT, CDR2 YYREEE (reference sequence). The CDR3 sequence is CASSLLAGGQETQYF. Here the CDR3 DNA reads TGTGCCAGCAGCTTGCTAGCGGGAGGGCAAGAGACCCAGTACTTC.

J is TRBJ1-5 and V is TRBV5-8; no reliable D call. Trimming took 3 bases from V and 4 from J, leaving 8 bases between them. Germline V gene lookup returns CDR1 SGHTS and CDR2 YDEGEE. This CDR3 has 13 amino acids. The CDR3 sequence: CASSSQWNQPQHF. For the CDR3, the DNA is TGTGCCAGCAGCTCCCAGTGGAATCAGCCCCAGCATTTT. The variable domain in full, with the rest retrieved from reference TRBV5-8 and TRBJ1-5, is EAGVTQSPTHLIKTRGQQATLRCSPISGHTSVYWYQQALGLGLQFLLWYDEGEERNRGNFPPRFSGRQFPNYSSELNVNALELEDSALYLCASSSQWNQPQHFGDGTRLSIL.

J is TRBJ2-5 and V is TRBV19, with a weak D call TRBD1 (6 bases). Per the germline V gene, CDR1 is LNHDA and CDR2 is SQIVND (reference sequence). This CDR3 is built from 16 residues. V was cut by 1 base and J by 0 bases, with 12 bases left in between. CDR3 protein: CASSIVGHTDQETQYF. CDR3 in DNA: TGTGCCAGTAGTATAGTGGGACACACCGACCAAGAGACCCAGTACTTC.

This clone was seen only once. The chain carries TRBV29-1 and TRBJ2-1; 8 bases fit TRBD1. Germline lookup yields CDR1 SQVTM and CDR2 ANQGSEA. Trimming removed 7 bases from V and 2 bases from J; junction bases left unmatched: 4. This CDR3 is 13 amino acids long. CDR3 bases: TGCAGCGGAAGGACAGGGACCTACAATGAGCAGTTCTTC. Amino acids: CSGRTGTYNEQFF.

CDR3 DNA: TGTGCCAGCAGCTCCCCCGAGGAGGGCAGAAATGAGCAGTTCTTC. Amino acids: CASSSPEEGRNEQFF. The J gene is TRBJ2-1, the V gene TRBV7-9, with a possible D match to TRBD2 (6 bases). Germline CDR1 SEHNR, CDR2 FQNEAQ (reference sequence). V lost 4 bases and J lost 7, with 17 bases in between. CDR3 length equals 15 residues.

CDR3 nucleotides: TGTGCCAGCGCGGGTAGCGGGAGCTCCTACAATGAGCAGTTCTTC. Its protein product is CASAGSGSSYNEQFF. The chain uses TRBV27 and TRBJ2-1, with 9 positions matching TRBD2. J was trimmed by 0 bases and V by 8 bases; bases with no gene match: 5. CDR1 and CDR2 (germline): MNHEY, SMNVEV (reference sequence). This CDR3 spans 15 amino acids.